This TCR beta chain was sequenced during a study of T-cell reconstitution after alpha-beta-depleted transplantation in children. Study-wide findings and caveats: Several hundred graft clones that had expanded were reportedly the source of alpha-beta T cells about two months after transplant. In some patients, recipient T cells and intrathymic progenitors surviving conditioning explained high day-60 diversity. T cells produced anew were the main source of T-cell counts and diversity one year after transplant.

The TCRbeta library incorporated unique molecular identifiers. Via MiXCR, TCRdb re-called the PCR reads, giving one row per CDR3 protein. The profile shows over 200,000 distinct CDR3 sequences, roughly 10% of them singletons. This clonotype has ten or more counts. Its antigen is still unknown. V lost 6 bases and J lost 4; bases outside the gene matches: 1. The CDR3 covers 14 residues. This rearrangement joins TRBV12-3 or TRBV12-4 to TRBJ2-1, with TRBD2 matching over 12 bases. The sample was PBMCs, taken before TCRalphabeta/CD19-depleted stem cell transplant. This clonotype was obtained from a child under two years old with acute myeloid leukemia, due to receive a stem cell transplant. For the CDR3, the DNA is TGTGCCAGCAGGACTAGCGGGAGTTACAATGAGCAGTTCTTC. As protein: CASRTSGSYNEQFF.